This TCR beta chain came from a study (dated by TCRdb to between 2015 and 2017). Regarding the study in general: The study set out to test whether tumor-infiltrating Tregs in breast cancer get recruited from blood Tregs or are instead converted in situ from other CD4+ T cell subsets. What the authors observed across the whole study: The TCR gene usage of tumor memory CD4+ T cells clustered together with blood and lymph node memory CD4+ cells and with lymph node naive CD4+ cells. Tumor-infiltrating Treg TCR alpha and beta sequences overlapped most with tumor naive CD4+ T cells, then with blood naive CD4+ T cells. The larger-cohort validation was restricted to a single TCR beta V-J rearrangement rather than whole repertoires.

Full-length TCR variable regions were amplified by 5' RACE PCR with constant-region reverse primers, followed by semi-nested PCR with Nested Universal Primer A. The ReliaPrep RNA Cell Miniprep System was used to extract total RNA, which was then reverse transcribed into 5'RACE-ready cDNA with the SMARTer RACE 5'/3' Kit. Full-length TCR alpha and beta libraries were barcoded with multiplex adaptors and sequenced on an Illumina MiSeq. For the original study's pipeline: For each of nine subset-tissue groups, sequencing data from the five patients were pooled, and the groups were then compared using unsupervised clustering of TCR gene usage. The Morisita-Horn index was used to calculate repertoire similarity, with shared sequences weighted according to their contribution to each repertoire. TCRdb's own reprocessing of the public reads used fastp at Q25 and MiXCR and kept productive beta chains. One record per CDR3 amino acid sequence lists the most common genes and DNA. The V and J calls were not made by the authors but by TCRdb's processing. The sample contains 34,000 or so distinct CDR3 sequences, more than 20% of them found a single time. The ten largest clonotypes hold under 3% of the sample.

Cells that were CD4+CD25+CD127-/low were isolated as Tregs. Tregs, naive and memory CD4+ T cells from tumor, blood and ipsilateral draining lymph nodes of a handful of breast cancer patients underwent full-length TCR alpha and beta sequencing. Tumor tissue and lymph nodes obtained by ipsilateral axillary dissection were perfused with PBS, cut into small pieces and digested using collagenase I and hyaluronidase. Sorted cell populations were confirmed by FACS to exceed 90% purity. This clonotype is medium-sized (0.01 to 0.1%) in terms of sample share. There is no known antigen for this receptor. Within one base of it there is no much larger clone, and no base qualities were kept. Input material: tumor-infiltrating Tregs sorted from the breast tumor. The TCR was taken from a female donor with breast cancer.

This receptor has the CDR3 CASSLATSGRGNEQFF. The bases are TGCGCCAGCAGCTTGGCGACTAGCGGGAGGGGGAATGAGCAGTTCTTC. The sequence joins TRBV5-1 to TRBJ2-1, and 14 junctional nucleotides match TRBD2. After removal of 0 bases from V and 7 bases from J, the junction retains 3 bases not matched to a gene. The CDR3 numbers 16 residues from cysteine through phenylalanine. The DNA shown is the 48-base CDR3, in frame from base 1. Looking up the germline V gene yields CDR1 SGHRS and CDR2 YFSETQ.